The clone carrying this T cell receptor beta chain showed up just once. What it recognizes is unknown. A read error may produce the germline difference seen at one junction end. The CDR3 length is 19 residues. Germline assignment: CDR1 SGHVS and CDR2 FNYEAQ. The data are from a study of T cell repertoires in cytomegalovirus infection. Overall study context: Shared public TCR beta signatures pointed to both CMV infection and a matching HLA type.

TCRdb analysed the reads with MiXCR anew, one entry per CDR3 protein. The sample consists of about 740,000 distinct CDR3 sequences, roughly a third of them appearing once. The study, taken as a whole, reports: Totalled public TCR beta family frequency picked out people who carried CMV plus the relevant HLA. It was HLA-C-restricted CMV-specific TCR beta clonotypes that dominated the response ex vivo.

The sequencing sample was made of PBMCs. The rearrangement links TRBV7-6 to TRBJ2-3, with 12 nucleotides matching TRBD2. This sequence originates from a human donor in good health (CMV status not recorded). Some clones in this sample may be carry-over from other donors' samples. CDR3 nucleotide sequence: TGTGCCAGCAGTTCCCCGACTAGCGGGAGTGCTTTGAGCACAGATAAGCAGTATTTT. Residues: CASSSPTSGSALSTDKQYF.